Sequencing of this T cell receptor (beta chain) was carried out in a study of cytomegalovirus exposure and HLA in healthy donors. Broader study findings: It emerged from a later analysis that several of the most significant clusters appeared to be linked to common viral pathogens. About 87% or about 30% of the time was how often most TCR beta V segments were productive, according to an earlier analysis.

Remarks on this clone: Antigen: not known.

Germline V CDR1 and CDR2: ENHRY, SYGVKD. The CDR3 runs to 16 residues. Trimming took 4 bases from V and 3 from J; bases not matched to a gene: 6. It was with 60 Vbeta and 13 Jbeta primers that the PCR ran. Data came from immunoSEQ multiplex PCR; TCRdb stores just in-frame clones and leaves some out. The top ten clones hold 1.5% to 2.5% of a sample with tens of thousands of clones, 35% to 55% of them seen once. The chain joins TRBV10-3 to TRBJ2-6; 7 bases are a match to TRBD2. The receptor's source is a woman between 45 and 60 years old in good health and CMV-seronegative. Sequencing was carried out using PBMCs. The CDR3 sequence: CAISGGGYGGANVLTF. CDR3 nucleotides: TGTGCCATCAGTGGGGGAGGGTACGGTGGGGCCAACGTCCTGACTTTC.